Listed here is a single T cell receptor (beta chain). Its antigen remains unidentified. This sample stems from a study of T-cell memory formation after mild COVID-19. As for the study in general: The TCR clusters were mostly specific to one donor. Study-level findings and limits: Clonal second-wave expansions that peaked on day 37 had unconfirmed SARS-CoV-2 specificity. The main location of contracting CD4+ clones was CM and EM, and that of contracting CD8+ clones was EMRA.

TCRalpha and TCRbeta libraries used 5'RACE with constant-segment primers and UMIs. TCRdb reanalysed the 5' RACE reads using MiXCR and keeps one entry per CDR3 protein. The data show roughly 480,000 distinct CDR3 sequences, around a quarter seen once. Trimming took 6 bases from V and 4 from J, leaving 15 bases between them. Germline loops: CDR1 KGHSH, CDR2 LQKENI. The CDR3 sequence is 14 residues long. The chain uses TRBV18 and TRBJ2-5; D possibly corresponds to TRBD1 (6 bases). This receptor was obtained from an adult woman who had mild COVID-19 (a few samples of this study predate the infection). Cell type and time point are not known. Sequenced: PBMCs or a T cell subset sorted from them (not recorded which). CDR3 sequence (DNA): TGTGCCAGCTCGAACACAGGGTTAACAGAGACCCAGTACTTC. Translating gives CASSNTGLTETQYF.